This TCR beta chain was documented in a study of regulatory T cells in long-lasting Graves disease. Arm-PCR of CDR3 regions and iRepertoire HTBI primers were used to build TCR beta libraries. TCRdb redid the calling of the multiplex PCR reads with MiXCR, one entry per CDR3 protein. The table lists roughly 700,000 distinct CDR3 sequences, 25% to 35% of them singletons. As regards this clonotype: Its target is not known.

Time point noted: persistent/refractory GD, antithyroid drugs over 5 years with positive TRAb. Following extraction of RNA from PBMCs, that RNA was used to make the TCR library. The study, taken as a whole, reports: The analysis examined peripheral blood only and excluded thyroid tissue.

The receptor's source is a female donor with Graves disease. The sequencing used peripheral blood mononuclear cells (PBMCs), collected when the disease was refractory, from a patient treated with antithyroid drugs.

CDR3 loop: CASSATGPETQYF. In DNA form, the CDR3 reads TGTGCCAGCAGTGCTACAGGGCCAGAGACCCAGTACTTC. V is TRBV11-2 and J is TRBJ2-5; tentatively, D is TRBD1 (6 bases). The V and J ends lost 6 bases and 4 bases respectively, with 12 bases between them. Germline V gives CDR1 SGHAT, CDR2 FQNNGV. The CDR3 covers 13 residues.